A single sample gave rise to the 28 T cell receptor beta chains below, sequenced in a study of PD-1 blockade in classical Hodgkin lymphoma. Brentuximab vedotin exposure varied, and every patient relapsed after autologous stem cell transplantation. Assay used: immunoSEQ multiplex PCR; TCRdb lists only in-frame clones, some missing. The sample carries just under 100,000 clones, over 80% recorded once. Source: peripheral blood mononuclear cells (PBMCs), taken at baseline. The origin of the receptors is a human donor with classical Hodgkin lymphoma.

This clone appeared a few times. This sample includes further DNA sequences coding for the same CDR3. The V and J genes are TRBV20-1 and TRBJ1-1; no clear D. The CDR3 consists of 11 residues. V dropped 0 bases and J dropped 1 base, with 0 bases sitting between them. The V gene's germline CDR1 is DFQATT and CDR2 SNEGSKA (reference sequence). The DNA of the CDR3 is TGCAGTGCTAGAGAGAACACTGAAGCTTTCTTT. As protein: CSARENTEAFF.

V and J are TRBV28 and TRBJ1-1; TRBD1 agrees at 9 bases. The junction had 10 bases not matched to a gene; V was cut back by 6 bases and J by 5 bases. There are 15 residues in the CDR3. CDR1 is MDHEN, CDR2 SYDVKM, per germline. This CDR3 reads CASRPSGTGRTEAFF. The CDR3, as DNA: TGTGCCAGCAGACCCTCCGGGACAGGGAGAACTGAAGCTTTCTTT.

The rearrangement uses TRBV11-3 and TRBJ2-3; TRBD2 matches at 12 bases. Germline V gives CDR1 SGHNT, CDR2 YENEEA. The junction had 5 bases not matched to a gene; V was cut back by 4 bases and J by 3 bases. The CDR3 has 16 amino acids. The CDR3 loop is CASSSRLAGVTDTQYF. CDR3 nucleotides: TGTGCCAGCAGCTCCCGACTAGCGGGAGTTACAGATACGCAGTATTTT.

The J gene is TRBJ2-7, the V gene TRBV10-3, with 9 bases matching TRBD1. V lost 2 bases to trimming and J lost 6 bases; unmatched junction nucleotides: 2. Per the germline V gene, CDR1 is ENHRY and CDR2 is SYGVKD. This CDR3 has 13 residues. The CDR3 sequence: CAISEVQGAEQYF. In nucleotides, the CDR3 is TGTGCCATCAGTGAGGTACAGGGGGCCGAGCAGTACTTC.

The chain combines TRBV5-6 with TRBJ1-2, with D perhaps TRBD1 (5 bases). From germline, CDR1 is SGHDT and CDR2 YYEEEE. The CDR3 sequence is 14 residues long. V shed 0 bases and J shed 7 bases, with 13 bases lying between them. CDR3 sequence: CASSLDRGLAGYTF. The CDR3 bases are TGTGCCAGCAGCTTGGATAGGGGCTTGGCTGGCTACACCTTC. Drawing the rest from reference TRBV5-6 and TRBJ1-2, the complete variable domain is DAGVTQSPTHLIKTRGQQVTLRCSPKSGHDTVSWYQQALGQGPQFIFQYYEEEERQRGNFPDRFSGHQFPNYSSELNVNALLLGDSALYLCASSLDRGLAGYTFGSGTRLTVV.

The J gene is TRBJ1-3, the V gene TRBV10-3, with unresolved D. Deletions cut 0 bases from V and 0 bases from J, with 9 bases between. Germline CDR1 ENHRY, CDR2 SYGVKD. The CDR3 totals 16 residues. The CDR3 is CAISESNGSSGNTIYF. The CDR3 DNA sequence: TGTGCCATCAGTGAGTCAAACGGATCCTCTGGAAACACCATATATTTT.

Written as DNA, the CDR3 is TGTGCCAGTAGTTGGACAGGGTATAGCAATCAGCCCCAGCATTTT. Its translation: CASSWTGYSNQPQHF. This rearrangement joins TRBV19 to TRBJ1-5; TRBD1 matches 8 bases. This CDR3 spans 15 amino acids. Looked up from germline, CDR1 is LNHDA and CDR2 is SQIVND (reference sequence). V gave up 5 bases and J gave up 0 bases; unmatched junction bases: 3.

CDR3 DNA sequence: TGCGCCAGCAGCCATCTCAATAGCGTCGATGAGCAGTTCTTC. This encodes CASSHLNSVDEQFF. The rearrangement uses TRBV4-1 and TRBJ2-1; tentative D call: TRBD2 (5 bases). V lost 3 bases and J lost 8, with 14 bases in between. In germline, CDR1 is MGHRA, CDR2 YSYEKL. This CDR3 region has 14 residues.

The CDR3 DNA sequence: TGCGCCAGCAGCCAAGAAGGAAGGGCCTATTCCTACGAGCAGTACTTC. Encoded protein: CASSQEGRAYSYEQYF. This chain uses TRBV4-1 with TRBJ2-7; no clear D. Trimming took 0 bases from V and 1 from J, leaving 13 bases between them. The CDR3 extends over 16 amino acids. CDR1 is MGHRA, CDR2 YSYEKL, per germline.

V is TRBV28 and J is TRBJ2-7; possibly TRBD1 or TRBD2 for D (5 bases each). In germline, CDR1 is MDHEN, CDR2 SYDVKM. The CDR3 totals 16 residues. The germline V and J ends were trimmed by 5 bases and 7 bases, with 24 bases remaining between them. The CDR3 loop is CASSLPGTPSPLEQYF. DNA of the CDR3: TGTGCCAGCAGTCTCCCTGGGACGCCCAGCCCTTTGGAGCAGTACTTC.

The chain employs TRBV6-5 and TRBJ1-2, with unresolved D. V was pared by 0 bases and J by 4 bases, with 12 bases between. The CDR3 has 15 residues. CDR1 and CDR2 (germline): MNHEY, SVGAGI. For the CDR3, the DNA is TGTGCCAGCAGTTACTCAAGTTTGGGTACCTATGGCTACACCTTC. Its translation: CASSYSSLGTYGYTF.

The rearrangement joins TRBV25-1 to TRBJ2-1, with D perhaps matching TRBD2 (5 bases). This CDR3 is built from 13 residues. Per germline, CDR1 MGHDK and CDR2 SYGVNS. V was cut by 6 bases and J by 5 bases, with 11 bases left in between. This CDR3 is CASSLGGHNEQFF. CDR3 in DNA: TGTGCCAGCAGCCTTGGCGGGCACAATGAGCAGTTCTTC.

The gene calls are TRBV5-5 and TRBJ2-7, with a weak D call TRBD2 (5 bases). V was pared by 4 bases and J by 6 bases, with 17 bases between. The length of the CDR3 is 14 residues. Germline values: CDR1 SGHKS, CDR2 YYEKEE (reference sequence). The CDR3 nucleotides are TGTGCCAGCAGCCCCACGGGATCTGGTCGCGAGCAGTACTTC. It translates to CASSPTGSGREQYF.

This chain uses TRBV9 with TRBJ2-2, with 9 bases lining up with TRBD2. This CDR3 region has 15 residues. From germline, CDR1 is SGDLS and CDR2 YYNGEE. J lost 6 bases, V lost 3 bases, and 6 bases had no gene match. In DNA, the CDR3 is TGTGCCAGCAGCGCTAGCGGGGCAGAGGCCGGGGAGCTGTTTTTT. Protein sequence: CASSASGAEAGELFF.

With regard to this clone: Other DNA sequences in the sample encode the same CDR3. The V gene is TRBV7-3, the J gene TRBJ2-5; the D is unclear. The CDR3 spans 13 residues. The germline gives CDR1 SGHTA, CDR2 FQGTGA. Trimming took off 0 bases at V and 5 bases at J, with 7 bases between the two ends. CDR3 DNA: TGTGCCAGCAGCTTAACCCCCCAGGAGACCCAGTACTTC. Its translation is CASSLTPQETQYF.

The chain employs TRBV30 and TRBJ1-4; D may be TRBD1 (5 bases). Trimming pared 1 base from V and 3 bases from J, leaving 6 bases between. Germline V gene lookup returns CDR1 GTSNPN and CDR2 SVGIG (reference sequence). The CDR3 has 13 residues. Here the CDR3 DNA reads TGTGCCTGGAGTGGACAGCCTAATGAAAAACTGTTTTTT. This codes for CAWSGQPNEKLFF.

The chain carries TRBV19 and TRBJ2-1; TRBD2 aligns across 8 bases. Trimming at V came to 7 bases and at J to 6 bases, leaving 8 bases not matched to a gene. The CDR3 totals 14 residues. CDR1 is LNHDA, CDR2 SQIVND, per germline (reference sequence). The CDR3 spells CASTLGGVVNEQFF. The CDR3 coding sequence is TGTGCCAGTACCCTCGGGGGGGTGGTCAATGAGCAGTTCTTC.

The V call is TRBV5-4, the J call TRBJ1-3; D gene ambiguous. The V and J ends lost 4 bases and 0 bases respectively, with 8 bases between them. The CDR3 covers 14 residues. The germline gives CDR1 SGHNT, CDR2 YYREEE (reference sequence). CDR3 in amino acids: CASSAEDSGNTIYF. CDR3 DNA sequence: TGTGCCAGCAGCGCAGAGGACTCTGGAAACACCATATATTTT. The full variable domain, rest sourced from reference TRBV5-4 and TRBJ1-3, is ETGVTQSPTHLIKTRGQQVTLRCSSQSGHNTVSWYQQALGQGPQFIFQYYREEENGRGNFPPRFSGLQFPNYSSELNVNALELDDSALYLCASSAEDSGNTIYFGEGSWLTVV.

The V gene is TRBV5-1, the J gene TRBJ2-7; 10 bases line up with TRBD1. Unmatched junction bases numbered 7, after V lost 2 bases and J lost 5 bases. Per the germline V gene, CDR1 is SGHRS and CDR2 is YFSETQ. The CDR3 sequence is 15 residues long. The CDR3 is CASSLRDRGDNEQYF. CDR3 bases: TGCGCCAGCAGCTTACGGGACAGGGGAGACAACGAGCAGTACTTC.

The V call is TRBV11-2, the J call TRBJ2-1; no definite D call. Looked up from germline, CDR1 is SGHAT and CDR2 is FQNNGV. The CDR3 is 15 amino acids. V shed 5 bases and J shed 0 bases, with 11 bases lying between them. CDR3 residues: CASSLSWSSYNEQFF. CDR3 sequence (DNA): TGTGCCAGCAGCCTCAGTTGGAGCTCCTACAATGAGCAGTTCTTC. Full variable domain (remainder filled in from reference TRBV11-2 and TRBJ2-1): EAGVAQSPRYKIIEKRQSVAFWCNPISGHATLYWYQQILGQGPKLLIQFQNNGVVDDSQLPKDRFSAERLKGVDSTLKIQPAKLEDSAVYLCASSLSWSSYNEQFFGPGTRLTVL.

Here the CDR3 reads CASGVTSAISSTDTQYF. DNA for the CDR3: TGTGCCAGCGGGGTGACTAGCGCCATTTCTAGCACAGATACGCAGTATTTT. This chain uses TRBV27 with TRBJ2-3, with TRBD2 matching over 8 bases. Trimming at V came to 8 bases and at J to 0 bases, leaving 13 bases not matched to a gene. The germline gives CDR1 MNHEY, CDR2 SMNVEV (reference sequence). CDR3 size: 17 residues.

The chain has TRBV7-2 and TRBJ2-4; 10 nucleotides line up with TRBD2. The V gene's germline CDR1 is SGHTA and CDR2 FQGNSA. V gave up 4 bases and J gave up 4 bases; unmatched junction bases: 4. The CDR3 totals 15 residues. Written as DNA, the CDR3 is TGTGCCAGCAGCTACCGGACTAGCGGAAAAAACATTCAGTACTTC. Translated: CASSYRTSGKNIQYF.

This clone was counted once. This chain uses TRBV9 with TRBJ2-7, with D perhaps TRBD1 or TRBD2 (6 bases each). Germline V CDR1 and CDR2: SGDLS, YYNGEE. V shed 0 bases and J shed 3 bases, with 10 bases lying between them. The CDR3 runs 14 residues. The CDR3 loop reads CASSVGQEGYEQYF. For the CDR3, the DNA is TGTGCCAGCAGCGTAGGACAGGAGGGCTACGAGCAGTACTTC. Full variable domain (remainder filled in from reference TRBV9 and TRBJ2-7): DSGVTQTPKHLITATGQRVTLRCSPRSGDLSVYWYQQSLDQGLQFLIQYYNGEERAKGNILERFSAQQFPDLHSELNLSSLELGDSALYFCASSVGQEGYEQYFGPGTRLTVT.

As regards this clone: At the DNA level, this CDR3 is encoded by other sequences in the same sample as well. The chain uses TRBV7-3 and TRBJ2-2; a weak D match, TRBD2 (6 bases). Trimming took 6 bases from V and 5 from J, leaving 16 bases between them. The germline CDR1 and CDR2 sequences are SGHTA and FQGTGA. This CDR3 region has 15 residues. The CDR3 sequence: CASSFRESGTGELFF. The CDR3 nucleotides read TGTGCCAGCAGTTTTCGGGAGTCGGGTACCGGGGAGCTGTTTTTT.

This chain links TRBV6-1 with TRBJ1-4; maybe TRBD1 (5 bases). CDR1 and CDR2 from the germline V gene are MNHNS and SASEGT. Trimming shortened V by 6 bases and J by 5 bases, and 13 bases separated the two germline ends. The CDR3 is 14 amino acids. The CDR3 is CASSSAWGNEKLFF. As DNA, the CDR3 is TGTGCCAGCAGCTCTGCCTGGGGGAATGAAAAACTGTTTTTT.

The DNA for the CDR3 is TGTGCCAGCAGTTACTCGACGGGGGACGGTAGCGAGACCCAGTACTTC. Translation: CASSYSTGDGSETQYF. The chain links TRBV6-5 to TRBJ2-5; perhaps TRBD2 as D (6 bases). V was pared by 0 bases and J by 5 bases, with 16 bases between. Germline-derived CDR1 and CDR2 are MNHEY and SVGAGI. The CDR3 spans 16 residues.

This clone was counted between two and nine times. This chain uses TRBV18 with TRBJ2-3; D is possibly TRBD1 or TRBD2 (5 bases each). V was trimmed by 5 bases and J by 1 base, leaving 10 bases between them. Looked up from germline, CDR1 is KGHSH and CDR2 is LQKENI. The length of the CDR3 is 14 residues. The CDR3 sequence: CASSGTRGTDTQYF. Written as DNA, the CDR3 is TGTGCCAGCTCAGGGACCCGTGGCACAGATACGCAGTATTTT. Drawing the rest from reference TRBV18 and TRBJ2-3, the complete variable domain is NAGVMQNPRHLVRRRGQEARLRCSPMKGHSHVYWYRQLPEEGLKFMVYLQKENIIDESGMPKERFSAEFPKEGPSILRIQQVVRGDSAAYFCASSGTRGTDTQYFGPGTRLTVL.

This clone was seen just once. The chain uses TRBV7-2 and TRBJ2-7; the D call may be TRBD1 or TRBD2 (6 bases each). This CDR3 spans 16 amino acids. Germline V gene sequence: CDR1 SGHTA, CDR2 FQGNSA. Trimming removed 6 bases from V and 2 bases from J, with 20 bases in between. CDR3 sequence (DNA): TGTGCCAGCAGTTGGGGGGCGTCGATCCCCACCTACGAGCAGTACTTC. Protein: CASSWGASIPTYEQYF.